This paragraph covers one T cell receptor (beta chain) sequence. The germline gene is not matched at one end of the junction; a read error may be the cause. The CDR3 sequence is 16 residues long. Per the germline V gene, CDR1 is SGHTA and CDR2 is FQGTGA. This sample is part of a study of blood T cells in healthy people across ages. Next came a second PCR, run for roughly 6 to 11 cycles, which used a sample-barcoded 5' primer along with a J-beta primer mix. A minimum of 2.5 million CDR3-containing paired-end reads was obtained for each sample. MiXCR, applied by TCRdb to the 5' RACE reads, yields one record per CDR3 protein. In the table there are 700,000 to 800,000 distinct CDR3 sequences, about 40% of which are singletons.

J is TRBJ1-6 and V is TRBV7-3; unclear D gene. This TCR was sampled from a woman aged 60-75 years in good health. The material sequenced was blood. For the CDR3, the DNA is TGTGCCAGCAGCTCAGGACGGGCCGGGATTAATTCACCCCCCCACTTT. Translation gives CASSSGRAGINSPPHF.